The T cell receptor beta chain described here comes from a study of beta chain features in type 1 diabetes. Study details: Cells sorted and examined across all samples totaled 90 million to 120 million. General observations from the study: TCRB CDR3s from Type 1 diabetes patients were moderately but significantly shorter in all four CD4+ subsets. Within the patient group, naive, central memory and Treg TCRB repertoires appeared more similar to each other than within healthy donors.

As every portion of the isolated RNA was reverse transcribed, the sequencing read expressed TCRB transcripts. Repertoires were generated with immunoSEQ multiplex PCR, while TCRdb's copy carries only in-frame clones and drops some. Among about 340,000 clones, roughly 8.8% were seen once, and the ten largest hold 1%. Isolation of CD4+ naive, central memory, regulatory and stem cell-like memory cells was achieved by sorting via CD45RO/CCR7/CD25/CD127/CD95/CD27. This CDR3 comprises 16 residues. From germline, CDR1 is SGDLS and CDR2 YYNGEE. The V end lost 0 bases, the J end lost 4 bases, and 13 bases lay between the germline ends. There are a few counts of this clone. Its antigen is not identified.

This clonotype was obtained from a man aged 25-45 years with type 1 diabetes. The chain employs TRBV9 and TRBJ2-2, with D hard to call. Specimen: central memory CD4+ T cells from blood. The CDR3 DNA is TGTGCCAGCAGCGTAGTTCCCAGCCCTTCCACCGGGGAGCTGTTTTTT. As protein: CASSVVPSPSTGELFF.